The T cell receptor (beta chain) under discussion was sequenced for a study of technical replicates of blood from a few donors. This CDR3 has 9 amino acids. With 10 bases removed from V and 3 bases from J, the gap between germline ends came to 4 bases. Clones were sequenced by immunoSEQ multiplex PCR, and TCRdb holds only the in-frame ones, with some missing. The sample consists of just over 70,000 clones, 90% to 95% of them appearing once. The receptor's source is a human donor in good health. The V gene is TRBV23-1, the J gene TRBJ2-7; D gene ambiguous. TRBV23-1 is filed as an ORF, its function uncertain. Sample: T cells isolated from PBMCs. CDR3 loop: CATRYEQYF. The CDR3 region has the DNA TGCGCCACCCGCTACGAGCAGTACTTC.